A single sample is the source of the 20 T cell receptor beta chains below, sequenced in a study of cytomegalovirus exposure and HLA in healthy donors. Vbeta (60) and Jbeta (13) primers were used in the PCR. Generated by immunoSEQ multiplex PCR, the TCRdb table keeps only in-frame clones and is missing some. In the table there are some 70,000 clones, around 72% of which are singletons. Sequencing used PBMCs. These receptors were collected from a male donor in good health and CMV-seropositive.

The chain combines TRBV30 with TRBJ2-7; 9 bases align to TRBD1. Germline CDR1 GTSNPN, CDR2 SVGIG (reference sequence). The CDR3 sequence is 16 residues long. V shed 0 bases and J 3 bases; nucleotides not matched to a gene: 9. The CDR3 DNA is TGTGCCTGGAGTGTACGGGCGGGACAGGGTCTCTACGAGCAGTACTTC. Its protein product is CAWSVRAGQGLYEQYF. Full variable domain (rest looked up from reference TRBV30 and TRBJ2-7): SQTIHQWPATLVQPVGSPLSLECTVEGTSNPNLYWYRQAAGRGLQLLFYSVGIGQISSEVPQNLSASRPQDRQFILSSKKLLLSDSGFYLCAWSVRAGQGLYEQYFGPGTRLTVT.

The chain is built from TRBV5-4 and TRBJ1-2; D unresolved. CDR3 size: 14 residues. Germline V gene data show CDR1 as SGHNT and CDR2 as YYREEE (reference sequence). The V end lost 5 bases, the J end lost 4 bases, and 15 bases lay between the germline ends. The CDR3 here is CASRADTMTYGYTF. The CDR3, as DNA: TGTGCCAGCAGGGCCGACACGATGACCTATGGCTACACCTTC.

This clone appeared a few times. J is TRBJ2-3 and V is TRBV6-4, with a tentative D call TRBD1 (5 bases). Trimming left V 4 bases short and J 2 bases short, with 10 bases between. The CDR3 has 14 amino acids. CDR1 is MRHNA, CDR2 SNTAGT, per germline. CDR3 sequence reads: CASSGGGHTDTQYF. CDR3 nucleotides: TGTGCCAGCAGTGGGGGCGGTCACACAGATACGCAGTATTTT.

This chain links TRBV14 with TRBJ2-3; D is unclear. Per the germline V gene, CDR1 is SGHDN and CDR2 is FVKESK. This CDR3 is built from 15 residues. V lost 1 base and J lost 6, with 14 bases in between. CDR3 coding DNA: TGTGCCAGCAGCCAAGGGTTCTCCGCCGGGGATACGCAGTATTTT. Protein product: CASSQGFSAGDTQYF. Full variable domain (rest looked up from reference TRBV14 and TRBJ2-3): EAGVTQFPSHSVIEKGQTVTLRCDPISGHDNLYWYRRVMGKEIKFLLHFVKESKQDESGMPNNRFLAERTGGTYSTLKVQPAELEDSGVYFCASSQGFSAGDTQYFGPGTRLTVL.

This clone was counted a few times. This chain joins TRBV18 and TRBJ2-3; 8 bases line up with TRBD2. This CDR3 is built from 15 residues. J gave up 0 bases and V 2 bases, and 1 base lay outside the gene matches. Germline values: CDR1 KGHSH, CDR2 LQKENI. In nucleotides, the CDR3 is TGTGCCAGCTCACCAACTAGCGGAAGCACAGATACGCAGTATTTT. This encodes CASSPTSGSTDTQYF. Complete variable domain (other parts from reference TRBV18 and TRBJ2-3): NAGVMQNPRHLVRRRGQEARLRCSPMKGHSHVYWYRQLPEEGLKFMVYLQKENIIDESGMPKERFSAEFPKEGPSILRIQQVVRGDSAAYFCASSPTSGSTDTQYFGPGTRLTVL.

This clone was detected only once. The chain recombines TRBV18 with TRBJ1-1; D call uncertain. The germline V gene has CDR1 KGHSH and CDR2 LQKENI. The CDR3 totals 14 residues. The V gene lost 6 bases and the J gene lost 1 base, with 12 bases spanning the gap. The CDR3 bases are TGTGCCAGCTCCAGGCTTCGGGAGAACACTGAAGCTTTCTTT. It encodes CASSRLRENTEAFF.

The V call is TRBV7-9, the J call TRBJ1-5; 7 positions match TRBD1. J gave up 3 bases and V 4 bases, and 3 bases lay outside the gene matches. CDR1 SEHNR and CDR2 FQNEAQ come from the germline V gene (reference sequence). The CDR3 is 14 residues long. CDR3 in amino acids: CASSSTGANQPQHF. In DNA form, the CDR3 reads TGTGCCAGCAGCTCCACAGGGGCCAATCAGCCCCAGCATTTT. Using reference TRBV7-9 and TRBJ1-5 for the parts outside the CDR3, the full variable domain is DTGVSQNPRHKITKRGQNVTFRCDPISEHNRLYWYRQTLGQGPEFLTYFQNEAQLEKSRLLSDRFSAERPKGSFSTLEIQRTEQGDSAMYLCASSSTGANQPQHFGDGTRLSIL.

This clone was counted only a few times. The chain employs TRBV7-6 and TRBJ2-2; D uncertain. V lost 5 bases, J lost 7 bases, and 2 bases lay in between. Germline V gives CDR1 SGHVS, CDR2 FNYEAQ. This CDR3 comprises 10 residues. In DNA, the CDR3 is TGTGCCAGCAGCCGCGGGGAGCTGTTTTTT. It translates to CASSRGELFF.

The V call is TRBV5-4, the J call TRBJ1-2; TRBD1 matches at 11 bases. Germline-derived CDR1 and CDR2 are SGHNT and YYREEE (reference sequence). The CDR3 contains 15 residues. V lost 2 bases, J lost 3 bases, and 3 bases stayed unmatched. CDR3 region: CASSLWTGGDYGYTF. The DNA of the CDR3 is TGTGCCAGCAGCTTATGGACAGGGGGCGACTATGGCTACACCTTC.

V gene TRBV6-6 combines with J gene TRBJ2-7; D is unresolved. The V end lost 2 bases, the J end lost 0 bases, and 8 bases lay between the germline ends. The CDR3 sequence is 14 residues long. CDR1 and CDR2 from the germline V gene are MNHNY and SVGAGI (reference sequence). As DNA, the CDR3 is TGTGCCAGCAGTTACCCCACAGTCTCCTACGAGCAGTACTTC. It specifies CASSYPTVSYEQYF.

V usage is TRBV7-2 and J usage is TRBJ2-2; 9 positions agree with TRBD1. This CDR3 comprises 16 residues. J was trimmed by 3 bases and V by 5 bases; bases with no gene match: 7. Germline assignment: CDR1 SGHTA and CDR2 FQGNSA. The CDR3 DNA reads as TGTGCCAGCAGCAGTACCGGGACAGGGTACACCGGGGAGCTGTTTTTT. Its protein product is CASSSTGTGYTGELFF.

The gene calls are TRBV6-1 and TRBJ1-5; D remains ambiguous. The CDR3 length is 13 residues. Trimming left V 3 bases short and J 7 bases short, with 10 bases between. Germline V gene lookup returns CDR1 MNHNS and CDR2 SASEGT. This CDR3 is CASSDYEGQPQHF. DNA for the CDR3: TGTGCCAGCAGTGATTACGAGGGACAGCCCCAGCATTTT.

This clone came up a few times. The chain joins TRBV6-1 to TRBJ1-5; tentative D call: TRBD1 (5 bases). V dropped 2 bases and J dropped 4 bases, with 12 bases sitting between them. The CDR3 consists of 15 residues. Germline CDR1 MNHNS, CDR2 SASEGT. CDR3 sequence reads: CASSEWTRGNQPQHF. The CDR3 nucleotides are TGTGCCAGCAGTGAATGGACACGGGGGAATCAGCCCCAGCATTTT.

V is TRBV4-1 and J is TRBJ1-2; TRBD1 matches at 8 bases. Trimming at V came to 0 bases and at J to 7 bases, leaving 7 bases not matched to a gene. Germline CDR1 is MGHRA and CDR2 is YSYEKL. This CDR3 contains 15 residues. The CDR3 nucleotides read TGCGCCAGCAGCCAAGAGTCGCAGGGGGCTAGTGGCTACACCTTC. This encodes CASSQESQGASGYTF.

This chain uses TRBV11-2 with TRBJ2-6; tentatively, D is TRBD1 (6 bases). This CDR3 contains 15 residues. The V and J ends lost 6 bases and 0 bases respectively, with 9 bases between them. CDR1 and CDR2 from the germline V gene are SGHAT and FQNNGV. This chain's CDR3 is CASRTGFSGANVLTF. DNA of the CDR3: TGTGCCAGCAGGACAGGTTTCTCTGGGGCCAACGTCCTGACTTTC. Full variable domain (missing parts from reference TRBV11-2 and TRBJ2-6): EAGVAQSPRYKIIEKRQSVAFWCNPISGHATLYWYQQILGQGPKLLIQFQNNGVVDDSQLPKDRFSAERLKGVDSTLKIQPAKLEDSAVYLCASRTGFSGANVLTFGAGSRLTVL.

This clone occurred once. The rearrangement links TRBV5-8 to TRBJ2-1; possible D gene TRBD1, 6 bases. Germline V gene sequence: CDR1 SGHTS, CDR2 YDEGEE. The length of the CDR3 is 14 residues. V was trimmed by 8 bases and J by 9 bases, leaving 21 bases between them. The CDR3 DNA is TGTGCCAGAGGGCCCAACCCCAGGGGCCCTGAGCAGTTCTTC. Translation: CARGPNPRGPEQFF.

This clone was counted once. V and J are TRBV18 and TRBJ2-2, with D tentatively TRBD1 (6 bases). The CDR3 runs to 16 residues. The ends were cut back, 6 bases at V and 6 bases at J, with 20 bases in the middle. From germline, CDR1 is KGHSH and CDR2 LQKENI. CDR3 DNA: TGTGCCAGCTCGGAATTAGGGACAAGAGCCTCCGGGGAGCTGTTTTTT. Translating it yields CASSELGTRASGELFF.

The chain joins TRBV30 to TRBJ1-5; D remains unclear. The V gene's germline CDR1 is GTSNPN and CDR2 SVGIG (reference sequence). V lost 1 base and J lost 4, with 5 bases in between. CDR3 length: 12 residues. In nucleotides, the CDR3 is TGTGCCTGGAGTGACAGTAATCAGCCCCAGCATTTT. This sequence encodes CAWSDSNQPQHF.

DNA of the CDR3: TGTGCCAGCAGCCTCATGACAGGAGACCCCTACGAGCAGTACTTC. It specifies CASSLMTGDPYEQYF. The rearrangement links TRBV7-6 to TRBJ2-7; D perhaps matches TRBD1 (6 bases). The CDR3 extends over 15 amino acids. The V gene lost 5 bases and the J gene lost 2 bases, with 16 bases spanning the gap. The germline V gene has CDR1 SGHVS and CDR2 FNYEAQ.

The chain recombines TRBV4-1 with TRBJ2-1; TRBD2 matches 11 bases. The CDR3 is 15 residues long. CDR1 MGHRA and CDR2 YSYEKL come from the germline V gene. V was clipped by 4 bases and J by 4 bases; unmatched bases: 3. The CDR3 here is CASSLTSGGYNEQFF. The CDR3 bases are TGCGCCAGCAGCCTCACTAGCGGGGGATACAATGAGCAGTTCTTC.